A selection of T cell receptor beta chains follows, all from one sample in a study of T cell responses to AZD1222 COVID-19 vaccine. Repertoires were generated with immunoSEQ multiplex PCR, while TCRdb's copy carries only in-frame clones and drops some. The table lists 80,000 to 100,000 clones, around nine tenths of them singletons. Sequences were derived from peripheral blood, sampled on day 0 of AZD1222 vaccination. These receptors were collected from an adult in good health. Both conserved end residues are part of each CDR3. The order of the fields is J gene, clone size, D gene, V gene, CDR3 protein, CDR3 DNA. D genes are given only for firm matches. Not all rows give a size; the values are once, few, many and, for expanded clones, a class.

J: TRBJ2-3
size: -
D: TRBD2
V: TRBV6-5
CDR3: CASSSPSGSTDTQYF
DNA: TGTGCCAGCAGTTCCCCTAGCGGGAGCACAGATACGCAGTATTTT

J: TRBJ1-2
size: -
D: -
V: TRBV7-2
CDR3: CASSSSGIPIGGYTF
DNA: TGTGCCAGCAGCTCTTCCGGGATCCCCATCGGGGGCTACACCTTC

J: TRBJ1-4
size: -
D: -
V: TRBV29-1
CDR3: CSVLSSPEKLFF
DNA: TGCAGCGTTCTATCCTCACCTGAAAAACTGTTTTTT

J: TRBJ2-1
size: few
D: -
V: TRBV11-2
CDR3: CASSLDPWGYNEQFF
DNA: TGTGCCAGCAGCTTAGATCCTTGGGGGTACAATGAGCAGTTCTTC

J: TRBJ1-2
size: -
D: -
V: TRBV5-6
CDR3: CASSLEGRDEGYTF
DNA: TGTGCCAGCAGCTTGGAGGGAAGGGACGAGGGCTACACCTTC

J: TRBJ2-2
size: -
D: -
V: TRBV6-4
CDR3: CASSEGYTGELFF
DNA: TGTGCCAGCAGTGAAGGGTACACCGGGGAGCTGTTTTTT

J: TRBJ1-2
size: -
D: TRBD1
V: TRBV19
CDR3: CASSDRGYGYTF
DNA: TGTGCCAGCTCGGACAGGGGGTATGGCTACACCTTC

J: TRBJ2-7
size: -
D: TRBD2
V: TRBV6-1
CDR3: CASSVELAGGTYEQYF
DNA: TGTGCCAGCAGTGTTGAGTTAGCGGGAGGGACCTACGAGCAGTACTTC

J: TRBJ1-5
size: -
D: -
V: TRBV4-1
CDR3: CASSQDLAGFANQPQHF
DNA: TGCGCCAGCAGCCAAGATCTTGCAGGGTTTGCCAATCAGCCCCAGCATTTT

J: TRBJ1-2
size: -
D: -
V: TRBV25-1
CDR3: CASSELDLVQGKGYTF
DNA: TGTGCCAGCAGTGAATTAGATCTGGTTCAGGGTAAGGGCTACACCTTC

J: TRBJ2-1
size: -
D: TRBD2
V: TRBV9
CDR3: CASGRASGYNEQFF
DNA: TGTGCCAGCGGGAGGGCTAGCGGGTACAATGAGCAGTTCTTC

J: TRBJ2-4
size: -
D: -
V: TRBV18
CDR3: CASSLVGARPEVAKNIQYF
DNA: TGTGCCAGCTCACTAGTTGGGGCCAGACCAGAAGTCGCCAAAAACATTCAGTACTTC

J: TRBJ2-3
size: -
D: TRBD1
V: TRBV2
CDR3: CASTKRTGSTDTQYF
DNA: TGTGCCAGCACTAAAAGGACAGGGAGCACAGATACGCAGTATTTT

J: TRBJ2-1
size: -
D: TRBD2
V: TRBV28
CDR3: CASSFGGTSDNEQFF
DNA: TGTGCCAGCAGTTTTGGGGGGACTAGCGACAATGAGCAGTTCTTC

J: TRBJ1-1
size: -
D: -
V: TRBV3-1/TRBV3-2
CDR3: CASSQLQGNAEAFF
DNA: TGTGCCAGCAGCCAATTGCAGGGGAACGCTGAAGCTTTCTTT

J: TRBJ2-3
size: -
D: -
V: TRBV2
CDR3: CASSIQGWSDTQYF
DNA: TGTGCCAGCAGCATACAGGGCTGGTCAGATACGCAGTATTTT

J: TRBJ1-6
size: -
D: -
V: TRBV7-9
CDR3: CASSLDGVNSPLHF
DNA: TGTGCCAGCAGCTTAGATGGGGTTAATTCACCCCTCCACTTT

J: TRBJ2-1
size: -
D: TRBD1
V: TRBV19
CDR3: CASRPPGGVYNEQFF
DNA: TGTGCCAGTAGGCCCCCAGGGGGCGTATACAATGAGCAGTTCTTC

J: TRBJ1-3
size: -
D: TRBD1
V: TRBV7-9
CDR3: CASGLTGRSGNTIYF
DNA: TGTGCCAGCGGACTGACAGGGCGCTCTGGAAACACCATATATTTT

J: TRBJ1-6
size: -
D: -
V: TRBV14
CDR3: CASSLGLNSPLHF
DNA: TGTGCCAGCAGCCTGGGACTTAATTCACCCCTCCACTTT

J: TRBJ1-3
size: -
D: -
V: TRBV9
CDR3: CASSQVGGPGNTIYF
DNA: TGTGCCAGCAGCCAGGTGGGGGGGCCTGGAAACACCATATATTTT

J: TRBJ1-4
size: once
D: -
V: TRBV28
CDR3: CASSGRAGREKLFF
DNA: TGTGCCAGCAGCGGCAGGGCGGGTCGTGAAAAACTGTTTTTT

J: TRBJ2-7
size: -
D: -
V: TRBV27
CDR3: CASSLFQGRSYEQYF
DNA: TGTGCCAGCAGTTTATTCCAGGGCCGGTCCTACGAGCAGTACTTC

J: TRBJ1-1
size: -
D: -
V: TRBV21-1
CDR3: CASSKGGAVRRNTEAFF
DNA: TGTGCCAGCAGCAAAGGGGGGGCAGTCAGGCGGAACACTGAAGCTTTCTTT

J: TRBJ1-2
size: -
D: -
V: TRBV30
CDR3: CAWSRQAGNYGYTF
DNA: TGTGCCTGGAGTCGGCAGGCGGGGAACTATGGCTACACCTTC

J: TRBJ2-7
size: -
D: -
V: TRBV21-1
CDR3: CARDSSYEQYF
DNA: TGTGCCAGAGACAGCTCCTACGAGCAGTACTTC

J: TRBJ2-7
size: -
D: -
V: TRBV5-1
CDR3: CASSFDRKYEQYF
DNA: TGCGCCAGCAGCTTTGACAGAAAATACGAGCAGTACTTC

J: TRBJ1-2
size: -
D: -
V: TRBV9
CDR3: CASSVEGRAYGYTF
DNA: TGTGCCAGCAGCGTAGAAGGCAGAGCGTATGGCTACACCTTC

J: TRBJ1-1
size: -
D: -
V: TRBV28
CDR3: CASSSPGQYTEAFF
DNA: TGTGCCAGCAGTTCCCCGGGACAATACACTGAAGCTTTCTTT

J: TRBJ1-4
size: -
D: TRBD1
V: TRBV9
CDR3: CASSSRDRPVGKLFF
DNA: TGTGCCAGCAGCTCTAGGGACAGGCCGGTTGGGAAACTGTTTTTT

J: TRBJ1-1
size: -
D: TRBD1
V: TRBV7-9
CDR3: CASSQPTGEYTEAFF
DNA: TGTGCCAGCAGCCAACCGACAGGGGAATACACTGAAGCTTTCTTT

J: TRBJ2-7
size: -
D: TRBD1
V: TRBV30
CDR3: CAWGQGIHEQYF
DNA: TGTGCCTGGGGACAGGGCATCCACGAGCAGTACTTC

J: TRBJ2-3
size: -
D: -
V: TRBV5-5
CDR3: CASSLVAEVTQYF
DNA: TGTGCCAGCAGCTTGGTGGCCGAGGTTACGCAGTATTTT

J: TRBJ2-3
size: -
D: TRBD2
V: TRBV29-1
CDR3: CSVASGRTDTQYF
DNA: TGCAGCGTTGCCAGCGGGAGAACAGATACGCAGTATTTT

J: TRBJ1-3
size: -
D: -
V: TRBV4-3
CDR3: CASSRTTASGNTIYF
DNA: TGCGCCAGCAGCCGAACAACCGCCTCGGGAAACACCATATATTTT

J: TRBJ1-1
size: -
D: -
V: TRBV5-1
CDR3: CASSRETDMNTEAFF
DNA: TGCGCCAGCAGCCGTGAGACAGATATGAACACTGAAGCTTTCTTT

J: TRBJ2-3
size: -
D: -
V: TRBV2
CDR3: CASRSGRASASTDTQYF
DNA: TGTGCCAGCAGATCGGGACGGGCAAGCGCGAGCACAGATACGCAGTATTTT

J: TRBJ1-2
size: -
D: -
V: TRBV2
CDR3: CASRTGTQGYTF
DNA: TGTGCCAGCAGGACCGGGACTCAAGGCTACACCTTC

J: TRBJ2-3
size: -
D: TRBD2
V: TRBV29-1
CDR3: CSGRGGRTDTQYF
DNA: TGCAGCGGACGGGGAGGGAGGACAGATACGCAGTATTTT